This TCR beta chain was sequenced for a study of shared clonotypes between healthy human individuals. Study-wide results and caveats: Among four donors, approximately 5% of naive CD4 clonotypes were found in common.

This clone came up a few times. Its cognate antigen is unknown. Trimming pared 2 bases from V and 2 bases from J, leaving 1 base between. In germline, CDR1 is SGHAT, CDR2 FQNNGV. The CDR3 spans 13 residues. In the sorted-subset replicate PCRs, around 220 ng DNA, some 30,000 T cell genomes, was used. Clones were read by immunoSEQ multiplex PCR, and TCRdb kept only the in-frame ones, dropping some. The sample holds 2 million to 2.5 million clones, about 92% seen once. V and J are TRBV11-2 and TRBJ2-6, with no clear D. This sequence was found in a man aged 18 to 30 in good health. Some clones in this sample may be carry-over from other donors' samples. Sequences were obtained from naive CD4+ T cells from PBMCs. Subset noted: CD45RA+ positively selected. The CDR3 sequence: CASSLTGANVLTF. CDR3 DNA sequence: TGTGCCAGCAGCTTAACTGGGGCCAACGTCCTGACTTTC.